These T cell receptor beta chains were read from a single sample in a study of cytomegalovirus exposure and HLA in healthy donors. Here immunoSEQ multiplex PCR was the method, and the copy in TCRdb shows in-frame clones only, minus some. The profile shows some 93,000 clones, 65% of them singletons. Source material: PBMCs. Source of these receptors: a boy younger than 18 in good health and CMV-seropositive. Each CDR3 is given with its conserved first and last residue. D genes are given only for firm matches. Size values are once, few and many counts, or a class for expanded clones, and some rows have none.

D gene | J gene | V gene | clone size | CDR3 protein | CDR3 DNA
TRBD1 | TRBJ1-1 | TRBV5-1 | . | CASSLGQGQGTEAFF | TGCGCCAGCAGCTTGGGACAGGGACAGGGGACTGAAGCTTTCTTT
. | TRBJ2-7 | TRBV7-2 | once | CASSPGTYEQYF | TGTGCCAGCAGCCCGGGGACCTACGAGCAGTACTTC
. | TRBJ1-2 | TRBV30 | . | CAWSGRNYGYTF | TGTGCCTGGAGTGGTAGAAACTATGGCTACACCTTC
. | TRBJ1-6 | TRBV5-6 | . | CASSLGSVNSPLHF | TGTGCCAGCAGCTTGGGGTCAGTCAATTCACCCCTCCACTTT
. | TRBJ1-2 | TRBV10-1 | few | CASSESGSYGYTF | TGCGCCAGCAGTGAGTCCGGGTCGTATGGCTACACCTTC
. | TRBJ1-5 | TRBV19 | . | CASSIPNRAPQNF | TGTGCCAGTAGTATCCCTAACAGGGCACCCCAGAATTTT
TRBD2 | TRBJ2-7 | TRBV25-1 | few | CASSEYGGGREQYF | TGTGCCAGCAGTGAATACGGGGGGGGGCGCGAGCAGTACTTC
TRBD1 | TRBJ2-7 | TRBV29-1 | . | CSGGQGGPYEQYF | TGCAGCGGGGGACAGGGGGGACCCTACGAGCAGTACTTC
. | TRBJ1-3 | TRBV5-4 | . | CASSLDGGSLSGNTIYF | TGTGCCAGCAGCTTGGATGGGGGGTCCCTCTCTGGAAACACCATATATTTT
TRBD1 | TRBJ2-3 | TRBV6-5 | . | CASSRTGFPDTQYF | TGTGCCAGCAGCCGGACAGGGTTCCCAGATACGCAGTATTTT
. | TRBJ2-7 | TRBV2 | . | CASTPPDSYEQYF | TGTGCCAGCACCCCGCCAGACTCCTACGAGCAGTACTTC
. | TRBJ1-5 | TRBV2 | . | CASSEGSYSNQPQHF | TGTGCCAGCAGTGAAGGTAGTTATAGCAATCAGCCCCAGCATTTT
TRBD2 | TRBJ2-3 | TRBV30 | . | CAWGLSGGRPYF | TGTGCCTGGGGTCTTAGCGGGGGAAGGCCGTATTTT
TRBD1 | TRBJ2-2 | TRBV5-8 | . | CASSFGTEGGELFF | TGTGCCAGCAGCTTCGGGACAGAAGGCGGGGAGCTGTTTTTT
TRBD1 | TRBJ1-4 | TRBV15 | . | CATSRDLGTGYEKLFF | TGTGCCACCAGCAGAGATCTCGGGACAGGGTACGAAAAACTGTTTTTT